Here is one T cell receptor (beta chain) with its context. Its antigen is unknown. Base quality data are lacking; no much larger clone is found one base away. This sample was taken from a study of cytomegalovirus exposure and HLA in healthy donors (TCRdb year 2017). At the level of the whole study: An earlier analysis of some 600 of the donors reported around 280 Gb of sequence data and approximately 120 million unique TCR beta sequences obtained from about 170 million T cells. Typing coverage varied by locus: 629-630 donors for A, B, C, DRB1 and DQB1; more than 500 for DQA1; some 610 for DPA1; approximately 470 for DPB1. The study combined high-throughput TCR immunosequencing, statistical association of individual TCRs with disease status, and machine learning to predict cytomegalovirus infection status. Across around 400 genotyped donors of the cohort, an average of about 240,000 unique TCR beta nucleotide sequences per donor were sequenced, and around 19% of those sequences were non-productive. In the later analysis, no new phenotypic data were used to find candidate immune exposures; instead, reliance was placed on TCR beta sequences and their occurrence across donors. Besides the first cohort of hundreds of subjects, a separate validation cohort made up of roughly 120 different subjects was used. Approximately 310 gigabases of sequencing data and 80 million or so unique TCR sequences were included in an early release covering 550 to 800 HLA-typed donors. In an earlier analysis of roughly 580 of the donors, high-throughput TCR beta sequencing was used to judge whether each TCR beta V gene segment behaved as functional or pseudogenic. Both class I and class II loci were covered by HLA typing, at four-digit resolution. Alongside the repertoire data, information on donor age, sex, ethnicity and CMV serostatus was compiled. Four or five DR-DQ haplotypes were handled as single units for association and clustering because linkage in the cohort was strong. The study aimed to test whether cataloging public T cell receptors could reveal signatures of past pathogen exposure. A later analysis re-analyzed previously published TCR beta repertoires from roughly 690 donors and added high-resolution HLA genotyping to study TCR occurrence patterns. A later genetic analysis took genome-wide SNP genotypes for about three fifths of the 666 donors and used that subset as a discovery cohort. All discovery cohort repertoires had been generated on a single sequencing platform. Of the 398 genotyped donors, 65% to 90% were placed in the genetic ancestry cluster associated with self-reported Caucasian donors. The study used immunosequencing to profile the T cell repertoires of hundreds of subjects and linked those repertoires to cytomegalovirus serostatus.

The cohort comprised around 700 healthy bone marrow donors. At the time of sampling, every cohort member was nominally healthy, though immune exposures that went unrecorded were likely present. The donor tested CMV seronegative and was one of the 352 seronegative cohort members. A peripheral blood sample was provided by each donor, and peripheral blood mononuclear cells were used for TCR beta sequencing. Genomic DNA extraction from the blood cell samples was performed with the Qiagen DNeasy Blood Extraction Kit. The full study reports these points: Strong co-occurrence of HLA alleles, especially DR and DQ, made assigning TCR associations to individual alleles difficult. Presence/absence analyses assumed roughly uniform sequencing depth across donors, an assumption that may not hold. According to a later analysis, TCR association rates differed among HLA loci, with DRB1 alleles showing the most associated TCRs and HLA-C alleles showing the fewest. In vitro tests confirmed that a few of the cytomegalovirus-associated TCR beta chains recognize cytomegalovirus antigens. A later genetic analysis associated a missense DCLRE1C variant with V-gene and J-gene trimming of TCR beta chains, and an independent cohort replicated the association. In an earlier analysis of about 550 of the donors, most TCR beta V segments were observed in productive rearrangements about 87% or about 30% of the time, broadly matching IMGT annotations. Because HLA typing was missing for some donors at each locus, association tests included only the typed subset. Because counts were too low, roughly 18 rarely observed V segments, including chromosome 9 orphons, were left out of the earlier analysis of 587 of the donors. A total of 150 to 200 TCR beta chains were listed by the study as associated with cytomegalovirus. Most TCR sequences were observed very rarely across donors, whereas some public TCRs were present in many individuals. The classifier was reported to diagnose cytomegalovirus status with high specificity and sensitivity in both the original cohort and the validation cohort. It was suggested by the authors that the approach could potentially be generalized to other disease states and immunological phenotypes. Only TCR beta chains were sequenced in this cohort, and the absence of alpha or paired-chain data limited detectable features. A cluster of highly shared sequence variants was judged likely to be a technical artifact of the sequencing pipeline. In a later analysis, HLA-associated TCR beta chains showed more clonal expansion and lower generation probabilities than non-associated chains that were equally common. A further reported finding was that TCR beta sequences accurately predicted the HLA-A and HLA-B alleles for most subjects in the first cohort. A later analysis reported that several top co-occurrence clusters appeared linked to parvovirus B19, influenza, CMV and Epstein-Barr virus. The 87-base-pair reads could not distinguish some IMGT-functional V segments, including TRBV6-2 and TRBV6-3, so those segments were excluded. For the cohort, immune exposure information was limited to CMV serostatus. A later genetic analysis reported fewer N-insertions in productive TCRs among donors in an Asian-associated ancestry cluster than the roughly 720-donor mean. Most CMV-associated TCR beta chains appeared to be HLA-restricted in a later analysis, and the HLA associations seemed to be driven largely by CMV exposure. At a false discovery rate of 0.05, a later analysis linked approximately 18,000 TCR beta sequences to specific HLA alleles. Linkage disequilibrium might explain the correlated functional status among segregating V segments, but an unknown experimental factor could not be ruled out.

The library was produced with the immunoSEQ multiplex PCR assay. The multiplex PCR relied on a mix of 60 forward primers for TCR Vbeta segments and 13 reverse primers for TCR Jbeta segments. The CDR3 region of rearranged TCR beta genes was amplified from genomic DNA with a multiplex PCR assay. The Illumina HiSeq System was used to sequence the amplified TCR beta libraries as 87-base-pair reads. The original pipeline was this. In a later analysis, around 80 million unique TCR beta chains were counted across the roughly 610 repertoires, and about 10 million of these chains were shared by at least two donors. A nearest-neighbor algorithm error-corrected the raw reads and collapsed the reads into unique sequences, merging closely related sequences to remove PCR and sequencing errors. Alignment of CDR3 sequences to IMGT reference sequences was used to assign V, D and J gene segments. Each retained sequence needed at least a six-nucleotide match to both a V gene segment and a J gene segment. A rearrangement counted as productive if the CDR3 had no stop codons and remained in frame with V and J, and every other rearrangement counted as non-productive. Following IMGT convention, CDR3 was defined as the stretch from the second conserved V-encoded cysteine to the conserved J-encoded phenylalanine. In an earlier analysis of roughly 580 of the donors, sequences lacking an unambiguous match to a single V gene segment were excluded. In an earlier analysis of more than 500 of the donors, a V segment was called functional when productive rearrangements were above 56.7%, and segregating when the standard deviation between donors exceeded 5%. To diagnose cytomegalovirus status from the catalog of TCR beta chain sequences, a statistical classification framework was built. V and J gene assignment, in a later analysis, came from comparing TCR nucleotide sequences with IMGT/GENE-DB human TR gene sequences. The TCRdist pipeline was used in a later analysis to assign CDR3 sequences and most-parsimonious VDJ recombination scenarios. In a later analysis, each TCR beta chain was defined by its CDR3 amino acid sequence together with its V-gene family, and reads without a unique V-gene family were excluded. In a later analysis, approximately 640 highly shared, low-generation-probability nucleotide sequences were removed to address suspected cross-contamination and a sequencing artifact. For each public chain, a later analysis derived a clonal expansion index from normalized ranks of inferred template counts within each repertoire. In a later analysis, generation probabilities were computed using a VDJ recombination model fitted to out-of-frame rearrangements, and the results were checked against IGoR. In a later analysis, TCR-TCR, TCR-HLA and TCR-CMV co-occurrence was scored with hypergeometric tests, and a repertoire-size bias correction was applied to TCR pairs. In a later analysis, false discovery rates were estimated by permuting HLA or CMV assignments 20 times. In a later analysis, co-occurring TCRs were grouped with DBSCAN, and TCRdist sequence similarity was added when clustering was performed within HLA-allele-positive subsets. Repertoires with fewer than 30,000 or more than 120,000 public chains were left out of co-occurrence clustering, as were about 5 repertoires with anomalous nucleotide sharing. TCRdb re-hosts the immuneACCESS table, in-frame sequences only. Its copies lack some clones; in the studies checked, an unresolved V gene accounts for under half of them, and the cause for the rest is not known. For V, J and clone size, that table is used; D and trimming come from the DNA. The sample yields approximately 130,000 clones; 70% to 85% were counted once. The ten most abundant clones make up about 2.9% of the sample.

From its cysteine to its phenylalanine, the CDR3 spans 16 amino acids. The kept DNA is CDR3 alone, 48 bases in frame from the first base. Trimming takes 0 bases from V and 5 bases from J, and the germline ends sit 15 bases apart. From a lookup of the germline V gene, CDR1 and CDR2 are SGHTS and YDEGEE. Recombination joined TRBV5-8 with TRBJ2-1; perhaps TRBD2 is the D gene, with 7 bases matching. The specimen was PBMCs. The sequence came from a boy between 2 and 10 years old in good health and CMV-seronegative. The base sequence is TGTGCCAGCAGCTTGGAGGGGGGGGGCAGGGACAATGAGCAGTTCTTC. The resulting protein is CASSLEGGGRDNEQFF.